The 13 T cell receptor beta chains reported below all come from one sample, sequenced in a study of regulatory T cells in long-lasting Graves disease. Building the TCR beta libraries relied on iRepertoire HTBI primers, and CDR3 regions underwent Arm-PCR. TCRdb re-called the multiplex PCR reads through MiXCR, storing one row per CDR3 protein. The sample lists 520,000 or so distinct CDR3 sequences, around 12% occurring once. Time point indicated: newly diagnosed GD, antithyroid drugs for less than 3 months. Generation of the TCR library employed RNA extracted from PBMCs. The data also belong to a second study, concerning T cells in Graves' hyperthyroidism and ophthalmopathy.

The material was peripheral blood mononuclear cells (PBMCs), obtained at new diagnosis, from a patient treated with antithyroid drugs. The source is a young woman with Graves disease.

The chain joins TRBV11-2 to TRBJ2-7; possibly TRBD2 for D (6 bases). Trimming removed 5 bases at V and 4 bases at J, with 24 bases between. Germline lookup yields CDR1 SGHAT and CDR2 FQNNGV. The CDR3 sequence is 17 residues long. CDR3 DNA: TGTGCCAGCAGCCTTATCCGGGACTCAGGGCGGTGGTACGAGCAGTACTTC. Protein: CASSLIRDSGRWYEQYF.

Only a few counts were recorded for this clonotype. The V call is TRBV27, the J call TRBJ2-7; TRBD2 aligns across 10 bases. The V segment lost 0 bases and the J segment 3 bases; nucleotides outside the gene matches: 5. Germline CDR1 and CDR2: MNHEY and SMNVEV (reference sequence). CDR3 size: 16 residues. The CDR3: CASSLSPSGSFYEQYF. CDR3 nucleotide sequence: TGTGCCAGCAGTTTATCCCCTAGCGGGAGCTTCTACGAGCAGTACTTC.

The chain joins TRBV12-3 or TRBV12-4 to TRBJ2-2; 14 bases align to TRBD2. The CDR3 length is 15 residues. V was clipped by 6 bases and J by 6 bases; unmatched bases: 3. CDR3 in DNA: TGTGCCAGCAGGGGACTAGCGGGAGTGGCCGGGGAGCTGTTTTTT. Translation: CASRGLAGVAGELFF.

In its sample, this clonotype was seen many times. The rearrangement uses TRBV11-1 and TRBJ1-2, with 8 nucleotides matching TRBD1. V trimming: 5 bases; J trimming: 2 bases; junction bases outside the gene matches: 10. The CDR3 totals 16 residues. Germline V gene lookup returns CDR1 SGHAT and CDR2 FQDESV (reference sequence). CDR3 region: CASSHLGTGGNYGYTF. The CDR3 DNA sequence: TGTGCCAGCAGCCACCTTGGAACAGGGGGGAACTATGGCTACACCTTC.

J is TRBJ2-1 and V is TRBV7-6; the D gene is possibly TRBD1 (6 bases). Trimming removed 2 bases from V and 4 bases from J, with 18 bases in between. The CDR3 totals 17 residues. The germline gives CDR1 SGHVS, CDR2 FNYEAQ. The CDR3 protein is CASSLKLRTDSYNEQFF. Written as DNA, the CDR3 is TGTGCCAGCAGCTTAAAGTTACGGACGGACAGTTACAATGAGCAGTTCTTC.

This clonotype was seen at least ten times. Mismatch with germline at one junction end may stem from a read error. This chain connects TRBV5-1 to TRBJ1-4; weak D call: TRBD1 (5 bases). The CDR3 consists of 16 residues. Germline loops: CDR1 SGHRS, CDR2 YFSETQ. The CDR3 DNA reads TGCGCCAGCAGCTGGGGGACGGCCGAGCCGAATGAAAAACTGTCTTTT. Translated, it gives CASSWGTAEPNEKLSF.

This clonotype occurred many times. J is TRBJ1-1 and V is TRBV9; D not resolved. This CDR3 spans 14 amino acids. In germline, CDR1 is SGDLS, CDR2 YYNGEE. The ends were cut back, 1 base at V and 2 bases at J, with 9 bases in the middle. CDR3 protein: CASSVSGFNTEAFF. The CDR3 DNA reads as TGTGCCAGCAGCGTAAGCGGTTTCAACACTGAAGCTTTCTTT.

This clonotype was found many times. The chain recombines TRBV7-8 with TRBJ1-2; D unresolved. V was cut by 1 base and J by 2 bases, with 14 bases left in between. The CDR3 contains 16 residues. Germline CDR1 reads SGHVS; CDR2 reads FQNEAQ. CDR3 in amino acids: CASSLGSEPGNYGYTF. DNA of the CDR3: TGTGCCAGCAGCTTAGGAAGTGAGCCAGGAAACTATGGCTACACCTTC. The complete variable domain, with remaining parts taken from reference TRBV7-8 and TRBJ1-2, reads GAGVSQSPRYKVAKRGQDVALRCDPISGHVSLFWYQQALGQGPEFLTYFQNEAQLDKSGLPSDRFFAERPEGSVSTLKIQRTQQEDSAVYLCASSLGSEPGNYGYTFGSGTRLTVV.

This clonotype was recorded a few times. The V and J genes are TRBV9 and TRBJ2-7, with 13 nucleotides matching TRBD2. CDR1 SGDLS and CDR2 YYNGEE come from the germline V gene. With 0 bases clipped from V and 7 bases from J, the junction kept 4 bases outside the gene matches. The CDR3 consists of 15 residues. The CDR3 loop reads CASSVGLAGGVEQYF. The DNA for the CDR3 is TGTGCCAGCAGCGTAGGACTAGCGGGAGGTGTTGAGCAGTACTTC.

This clonotype was seen a few times. This sequence joins TRBV20-1 and TRBJ1-2, with 7 bases identical to TRBD1. The CDR3 runs 15 residues. J gave up 7 bases and V 2 bases, and 13 bases lay outside the gene matches. Germline V gene sequence: CDR1 DFQATT, CDR2 SNEGSKA (reference sequence). CDR3 in amino acids: CSARSRRTGESGYTF. The CDR3 nucleotides read TGCAGTGCTAGAAGTCGTAGGACAGGAGAGTCTGGCTACACCTTC.

This clonotype was seen at least ten times. V is TRBV24-1 and J is TRBJ2-3, with 9 bases fitting TRBD2. CDR3 length equals 15 residues. V lost 5 bases and J lost 0; bases outside the gene matches: 2. Per germline, CDR1 KGHDR and CDR2 SFDVKD. This CDR3 reads CATSATSGSTDTQYF. The CDR3 DNA reads TGTGCCACCAGTGCTACTAGCGGGAGCACAGATACGCAGTATTTT.

In its sample, this clonotype was seen once. The junction departs from germline at one end; a sequencing error may be responsible. This chain links TRBV12-3 or TRBV12-4 with TRBJ1-2; D remains unclear. The CDR3 runs 13 residues. The CDR3: CASSVRGLYGYIF. In DNA, the CDR3 is TGTGCCAGCAGTGTCCGAGGCCTCTATGGCTACATCTTC.

This clonotype was counted at least ten times. The chain uses TRBV19 and TRBJ1-1; maybe TRBD1 (6 bases). Germline V gene data show CDR1 as LNHDA and CDR2 as SQIVND (reference sequence). V gave up 9 bases and J gave up 4 bases, with 6 bases separating them. The CDR3 runs to 10 residues. The CDR3 bases are TGTGCCAGCAGGGGCACTGAAGCTTTCTTT. As protein: CASRGTEAFF.